The 11 T cell receptor beta chains listed next were all sequenced from one sample in a study of radiotherapy plus CTLA-4 blockade in lung cancer. Here immunoSEQ multiplex PCR was the method, and the copy in TCRdb shows in-frame clones only, minus some. The table has approximately 100,000 clones, around 86% seen once. The specimen was peripheral blood, collected from a patient treated with radiotherapy plus ipilimumab. Receptors originate from a human donor with non-small cell lung cancer who had a partial response to radiotherapy plus ipilimumab.

V usage is TRBV5-1 and J usage is TRBJ1-1; 7 bases match TRBD1. Germline values: CDR1 SGHRS, CDR2 YFSETQ. Trimming took 1 base from V and 7 from J; bases not matched to a gene: 1. This CDR3 has 12 residues. For the CDR3, the DNA is TGCGCCAGCAGCTTGCAGGGGGGTGAAGCTTTCTTT. This codes for CASSLQGGEAFF.

CDR3 DNA: TGTGCCAGCAGTTCAAAAGGGGGGGGCAGGGCTTTCTTT. Translation gives CASSSKGGGRAFF. The chain is built from TRBV7-3 and TRBJ1-1, with TRBD1 as a possible D gene (6 bases). Germline loops: CDR1 SGHTA, CDR2 FQGTGA. V was cut by 6 bases and J by 11 bases, with 19 bases left in between. This CDR3 spans 13 amino acids. Full variable domain (remainder filled in from reference TRBV7-3 and TRBJ1-1): GAGVSQTPSNKVTEKGKYVELRCDPISGHTALYWYRQSLGQGPEFLIYFQGTGAADDSGLPNDRFFAVRPEGSVSTLKIQRTERGDSAVYLCASSSKGGGRAFFGQGTRLTVV.

The chain is built from TRBV28 and TRBJ1-1, with D possibly TRBD1 on 5 matching bases. The V and J ends lost 11 bases and 4 bases respectively, with 17 bases between them. The CDR3 loop spans 13 amino acids. CDR1 is MDHEN and CDR2 is SYDVKM in the germline V gene. This chain's CDR3 is CALRTVRGTEAFF. The DNA for the CDR3 is TGTGCCCTTCGCACGGTAAGGGGCACTGAAGCTTTCTTT. The entire variable domain, with the rest obtained from reference TRBV28 and TRBJ1-1, is as follows: DVKVTQSSRYLVKRTGEKVFLECVQDMDHENMFWYRQDPGLGLRLIYFSYDVKMKEKGDIPEGYSVSREKKERFSLILESASTNQTSMYLCALRTVRGTEAFFGQGTRLTVV.

The rearrangement joins TRBV20-1 to TRBJ1-2, with D tentatively TRBD1 (5 bases). The CDR3 has 11 amino acids. V was trimmed by 2 bases and J by 6 bases, leaving 7 bases between them. CDR1 and CDR2 from the germline V gene are DFQATT and SNEGSKA (reference sequence). The CDR3 bases are TGCAGTGCTAGACGGGGGGATGGCTACACCTTC. As protein: CSARRGDGYTF.

This rearrangement joins TRBV4-2 to TRBJ2-2; 9 bases line up with TRBD1. The CDR3 has 15 amino acids. The germline V gene has CDR1 LGHNA and CDR2 YNFKEQ. The V gene end was trimmed by 4 bases and the J gene end by 5 bases; junction bases not matched to a gene: 5. The CDR3 loop is CASSRGQGGTGELFF. CDR3 bases: TGTGCCAGCAGCCGGGGACAGGGAGGGACCGGGGAGCTGTTTTTT.

In its sample, this clone was seen a few times. The same CDR3 can be traced to other DNA sequences in this sample. The chain combines TRBV19 with TRBJ1-2; TRBD1 agrees at 9 bases. With 6 bases clipped from V and 8 bases from J, the junction kept 7 bases outside the gene matches. The CDR3 sequence is 13 residues long. Per germline, CDR1 LNHDA and CDR2 SQIVND (reference sequence). Here the CDR3 reads CASSRDRVKGYTF. The CDR3 coding sequence is TGTGCCAGTAGCCGGGACAGGGTGAAAGGCTACACCTTC. Based on the CDR3 plus reference TRBV19 and TRBJ1-2, the full variable domain is DGGITQSPKYLFRKEGQNVTLSCEQNLNHDAMYWYRQDPGQGLRLIYYSQIVNDFQKGDIAEGYSVSREKKESFPLTVTSAQKNPTAFYLCASSRDRVKGYTFGSGTRLTVV.

The genes are TRBV6-5 and TRBJ2-2; the D is unclear. The V end was cut by 1 base, the J end by 6 bases, with 6 bases between. The CDR3 is made up of 13 amino acids. Germline V gene data show CDR1 as MNHEY and CDR2 as SVGAGI. The CDR3 region is CASSYYGAGELFF. Written as DNA, the CDR3 is TGTGCCAGCAGTTACTATGGAGCCGGGGAGCTGTTTTTT.

The chain has TRBV19 and TRBJ1-5; 8 positions agree with TRBD1. The CDR3 is 14 amino acids. V lost 4 bases and J lost 7; bases outside the gene matches: 6. The germline V gene encodes CDR1 LNHDA and CDR2 SQIVND (reference sequence). DNA for the CDR3: TGTGCCAGTAGTAACCGACAGGGGTCCCAGCCCCAGCATTTT. As protein: CASSNRQGSQPQHF.

This chain connects TRBV6-5 to TRBJ2-1; no clear D. V dropped 6 bases and J dropped 4 bases, with 10 bases sitting between them. CDR1 and CDR2 (germline): MNHEY, SVGAGI. The CDR3 consists of 13 residues. In DNA, the CDR3 is TGTGCCAGCAGCCCCCCCGGTTACAATGAGCAGTTCTTC. Its protein product is CASSPPGYNEQFF.

As DNA, the CDR3 is TGTGCCAGCAGCTTTTTGGAGGGGGAGACCCAGTACTTC. Translation: CASSFLEGETQYF. This chain connects TRBV7-9 to TRBJ2-5; D is perhaps TRBD2 (6 bases). Germline V gene data show CDR1 as SEHNR and CDR2 as FQNEAQ (reference sequence). The length of the CDR3 is 13 residues. V lost 3 bases and J lost 5, with 10 bases in between. The whole variable domain, remainder taken from reference TRBV7-9 and TRBJ2-5, is DTGVSQNPRHKITKRGQNVTFRCDPISEHNRLYWYRQTLGQGPEFLTYFQNEAQLEKSRLLSDRFSAERPKGSFSTLEIQRTEQGDSAMYLCASSFLEGETQYFGPGTRLLVL.

This clone came up a few times. The gene calls are TRBV6-1 and TRBJ2-7, with unresolved D. V lost 1 base and J lost 7, with 8 bases in between. This CDR3 is built from 12 residues. Germline V gene lookup returns CDR1 MNHNS and CDR2 SASEGT. The CDR3 DNA reads TGTGCCAGCAGTGAAGGACTGAGTGAGCAGTACTTC. Translation: CASSEGLSEQYF.